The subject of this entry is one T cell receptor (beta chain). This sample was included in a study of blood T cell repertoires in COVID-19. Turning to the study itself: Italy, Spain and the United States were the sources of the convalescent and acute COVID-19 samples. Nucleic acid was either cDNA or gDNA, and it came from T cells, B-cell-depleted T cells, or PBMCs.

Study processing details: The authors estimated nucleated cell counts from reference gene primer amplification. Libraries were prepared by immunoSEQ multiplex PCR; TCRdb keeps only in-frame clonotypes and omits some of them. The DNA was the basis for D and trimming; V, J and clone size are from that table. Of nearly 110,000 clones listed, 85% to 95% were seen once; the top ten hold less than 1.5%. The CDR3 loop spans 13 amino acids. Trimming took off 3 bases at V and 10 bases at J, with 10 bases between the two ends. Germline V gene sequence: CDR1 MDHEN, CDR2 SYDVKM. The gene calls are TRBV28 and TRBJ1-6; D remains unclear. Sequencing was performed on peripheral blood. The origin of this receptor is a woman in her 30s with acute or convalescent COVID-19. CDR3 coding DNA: TGTGCCAGCAGTTTCCCCTCCCCCTCACCCCTCCACTTT. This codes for CASSFPSPSPLHF. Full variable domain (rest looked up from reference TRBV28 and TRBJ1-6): DVKVTQSSRYLVKRTGEKVFLECVQDMDHENMFWYRQDPGLGLRLIYFSYDVKMKEKGDIPEGYSVSREKKERFSLILESASTNQTSMYLCASSFPSPSPLHFGNGTRLTVT.